The 30 T cell receptor beta chains below all came from one sample that was sequenced in a study of shared clonotypes between healthy human individuals. In the naive CD8 group, cells lacked CD45RO and were positively selected for CCR7, so terminally differentiated effector memory CD45RA+ cells were left out. Using immunoSEQ multiplex PCR, the repertoire was profiled, and TCRdb retains in-frame clones only, with some absent. The sample carries some 800,000 clones, over 90% recorded once. Sample: naive CD8+ T cells sorted from blood. Receptor source: a man aged 25-45 years in good health.

The CDR3 is CATSSLRGGSQYF. In DNA, the CDR3 is TGTGCCACCAGCAGCCTTCGGGGCGGCAGTCAGTACTTC. This chain joins TRBV15 and TRBJ2-7, with D perhaps assigned TRBD1 or TRBD2 (5 bases each). V was cut by 3 bases and J by 10 bases, with 16 bases left in between. In germline, CDR1 is LNHNV, CDR2 YYDKDF (reference sequence). The CDR3 contains 13 residues.

J is TRBJ1-5 and V is TRBV4-3, with D hard to call. The ends were cut back, 0 bases at V and 3 bases at J, with 9 bases in the middle. CDR3 length: 15 amino acids. Germline V CDR1 and CDR2: LGHNA, YSLEER. CDR3 nucleotides: TGCGCCAGCAGCCAAGATTGGCAGCACAATCAGCCCCAGCATTTT. It translates to CASSQDWQHNQPQHF.

The V and J genes are TRBV4-1 and TRBJ2-2; 11 nucleotides match TRBD2. The length of the CDR3 is 19 residues. The trim removed 0 bases at V and 6 bases at J, leaving 12 bases unmatched. The germline gives CDR1 MGHRA, CDR2 YSYEKL. CDR3 region: CASSQERGLAGGRAGELFF. The CDR3 region has the DNA TGCGCCAGCAGCCAAGAGAGAGGCCTAGCGGGAGGAAGGGCCGGGGAGCTGTTTTTT.

V usage is TRBV6-1 and J usage is TRBJ2-1; the D is unclear. CDR3 size: 10 residues. From germline, CDR1 is MNHNS and CDR2 SASEGT. V lost 6 bases and J 12 bases, leaving 9 bases between the germline ends. CDR3 residues: CASSVRSQFF. CDR3 bases: TGTGCCAGCAGCGTACGATCGCAGTTCTTC.

The chain has TRBV27 and TRBJ2-7; 10 bases match TRBD2. Germline CDR1 is MNHEY and CDR2 is SMNVEV (reference sequence). The CDR3 is 15 amino acids. V lost 5 bases to trimming and J lost 5 bases; unmatched junction nucleotides: 9. The CDR3 DNA follows: TGTGCCAGCAGTCTAGGGACTAGCGTATTGAACGAGCAGTACTTC. Translation: CASSLGTSVLNEQYF.

This chain links TRBV27 with TRBJ1-2; tentatively, D is TRBD1 (5 bases). The CDR3 runs to 16 residues. From germline, CDR1 is MNHEY and CDR2 SMNVEV (reference sequence). V was trimmed by 2 bases and J by 5 bases, leaving 18 bases between them. Written as DNA, the CDR3 is TGTGCCAGCAGTTTAGAGAGTCCCGGGACCCTATATGGCTACACCTTC. Translated: CASSLESPGTLYGYTF.

This chain links TRBV9 with TRBJ2-7, with TRBD2 matching 7 bases. The junction had 13 bases not matched to a gene; V was cut back by 0 bases and J by 7 bases. Germline values: CDR1 SGDLS, CDR2 YYNGEE. The CDR3 is made up of 16 amino acids. Here the CDR3 DNA reads TGTGCCAGCAGCGTAGGAGCGAGCGGGGCCCTCAGGGAGCAGTACTTC. Its protein product is CASSVGASGALREQYF.

This clone has a count of ten or more. V usage is TRBV7-9 and J usage is TRBJ2-7; either TRBD1 or TRBD2 may fit D (5 bases each). The CDR3 extends over 14 amino acids. The germline gives CDR1 SEHNR, CDR2 FQNEAQ (reference sequence). The V gene lost 2 bases and the J gene lost 2 bases, with 10 bases spanning the gap. CDR3 DNA sequence: TGTGCCAGCAGCTTACTTGGGGGTGCCTACGAGCAGTACTTC. Translation gives CASSLLGGAYEQYF. Complete variable domain (other parts from reference TRBV7-9 and TRBJ2-7): DTGVSQNPRHKITKRGQNVTFRCDPISEHNRLYWYRQTLGQGPEFLTYFQNEAQLEKSRLLSDRFSAERPKGSFSTLEIQRTEQGDSAMYLCASSLLGGAYEQYFGPGTRLTVT.

The sample holds one count of this clone. The rearrangement joins TRBV15 to TRBJ2-3, with 11 bases aligning to TRBD2. The germline V gene has CDR1 LNHNV and CDR2 YYDKDF (reference sequence). The length of the CDR3 is 15 residues. The ends lost 5 bases at V and 1 base at J; junction bases unmatched: 2. The CDR3 reads CATSGGLAGTDTQYF. As DNA, the CDR3 is TGTGCCACCAGCGGGGGACTAGCGGGCACAGATACGCAGTATTTT.

The chain uses TRBV27 and TRBJ2-1, with 9 bases matching TRBD1. Per the germline V gene, CDR1 is MNHEY and CDR2 is SMNVEV (reference sequence). CDR3 length equals 15 residues. V gave up 6 bases and J gave up 2 bases; unmatched junction bases: 5. This chain's CDR3 is CASRWTGVPYNEQFF. The CDR3 DNA is TGTGCCAGCAGATGGACAGGGGTCCCCTACAATGAGCAGTTCTTC.

The chain uses TRBV7-9 and TRBJ1-3; 8 bases are a match to TRBD1. CDR3 length equals 16 residues. With V trimmed by 4 bases and J by 4 bases, 9 bases remained unmatched. Looked up from germline, CDR1 is SEHNR and CDR2 is FQNEAQ (reference sequence). The CDR3 coding sequence is TGTGCCAGCAGCTCTCGGACAGGGAAGGACGGAAACACCATATATTTT. Amino acid sequence: CASSSRTGKDGNTIYF.

This clone was counted once. The rearrangement joins TRBV27 to TRBJ2-2; D is undetermined. This CDR3 has 13 amino acids. V lost 2 bases to trimming and J lost 6 bases, with 7 bases between them. Per the germline V gene, CDR1 is MNHEY and CDR2 is SMNVEV (reference sequence). CDR3 DNA sequence: TGTGCCAGCAGTTTAGACGAACCCGGGGAGCTGTTTTTT. Translation gives CASSLDEPGELFF.

This chain connects TRBV7-9 to TRBJ2-5; a weak D match, TRBD1 (5 bases). Germline V gene lookup returns CDR1 SEHNR and CDR2 FQNEAQ (reference sequence). The CDR3 consists of 13 residues. With 1 base removed from V and 5 bases from J, the gap between germline ends came to 8 bases. In DNA form, the CDR3 reads TGTGCCAGCAGCTTAGAGGACAATGAGACCCAGTACTTC. Residues: CASSLEDNETQYF.

This clone was seen only once. This rearrangement joins TRBV27 to TRBJ2-7, with TRBD2 as a possible D gene (6 bases). Trimming stripped 2 bases from V and 7 bases from J, with 21 bases between. The CDR3 is 16 residues long. From germline, CDR1 is MNHEY and CDR2 SMNVEV (reference sequence). DNA for the CDR3: TGTGCCAGCAGTTTACTTAATTCGGAGGGGCCCGGTGAGCAGTACTTC. Translation: CASSLLNSEGPGEQYF.

The chain carries TRBV4-2 and TRBJ1-1; the D is unclear. With 0 bases removed from V and 4 bases from J, the gap between germline ends came to 15 bases. This CDR3 is built from 16 residues. Germline CDR1 and CDR2: LGHNA and YNFKEQ. DNA of the CDR3: TGTGCCAGCAGCCAAGATTGGGGAAAGGATTCCACTGAAGCTTTCTTT. Its protein is CASSQDWGKDSTEAFF.

As concerns this clone: The sample contains more than one DNA sequence encoding this CDR3. This chain joins TRBV29-1 and TRBJ2-7, with D maybe TRBD1 (6 bases). This CDR3 has 12 amino acids. Trimming took 4 bases from V and 3 from J, leaving 10 bases between them. CDR1 is SQVTM and CDR2 is ANQGSEA in the germline V gene. Here the CDR3 DNA reads TGCAGCGTTGCAGCGGACAGCTACGAGCAGTACTTC. Its translation: CSVAADSYEQYF.

The chain carries TRBV7-9 and TRBJ2-3; perhaps D is TRBD1 or TRBD2 (5 bases each). This CDR3 comprises 15 residues. Trimming stripped 0 bases from V and 10 bases from J, with 17 bases between. Germline CDR1 SEHNR, CDR2 FQNEAQ (reference sequence). The CDR3 DNA is TGTGCCAGCAGCTTAGCAGGGGACCCATCACTTTCGCAGTATTTT. Translation: CASSLAGDPSLSQYF.

This clone was recorded once. The V and J genes are TRBV19 and TRBJ2-1, with 13 nucleotides matching TRBD2. Germline V gives CDR1 LNHDA, CDR2 SQIVND (reference sequence). This CDR3 has 14 amino acids. With V trimmed by 6 bases and J by 9 bases, 5 bases remained unmatched. In nucleotides, the CDR3 is TGTGCCAGTAGGGGACTAGCGGGATATGGTGAGCAGTTCTTC. It codes for CASRGLAGYGEQFF.

The count of this clone is one. The chain has TRBV7-9 and TRBJ2-7; the match to TRBD2 covers 10 bases. The CDR3 consists of 14 residues. Trimming at V came to 6 bases and at J to 2 bases, leaving 4 bases not matched to a gene. In germline, CDR1 is SEHNR, CDR2 FQNEAQ (reference sequence). CDR3 protein: CASSSLAGAYEQYF. The CDR3 DNA reads TGTGCCAGCAGTTCTCTAGCGGGAGCCTACGAGCAGTACTTC.

This sequence joins TRBV2 and TRBJ2-2; D gene ambiguous. Trimming cost V 4 bases and J 4 bases, with 10 bases left between them. Germline values: CDR1 SNHLY, CDR2 FYNNEI. CDR3 length: 14 residues. This chain's CDR3 is CASSVKGSTGELFF. The CDR3 region has the DNA TGTGCCAGCAGTGTCAAAGGATCCACCGGGGAGCTGTTTTTT.

The rearrangement joins TRBV14 to TRBJ1-1; D possibly corresponds to TRBD1 (6 bases). The CDR3 contains 15 residues. The germline gives CDR1 SGHDN, CDR2 FVKESK. Between the trimmed V and J ends, which lost 4 bases and 2 bases, there was a span of 14 bases. CDR3 amino acids: CASSPTQGINTEAFF. The CDR3 DNA sequence: TGTGCCAGCAGCCCGACTCAGGGGATTAACACTGAAGCTTTCTTT. The full variable domain, rest sourced from reference TRBV14 and TRBJ1-1, is EAGVTQFPSHSVIEKGQTVTLRCDPISGHDNLYWYRRVMGKEIKFLLHFVKESKQDESGMPNNRFLAERTGGTYSTLKVQPAELEDSGVYFCASSPTQGINTEAFFGQGTRLTVV.

The V gene is TRBV4-2, the J gene TRBJ2-3; D not certain. Trimming took 1 base from V and 0 from J, leaving 8 bases between them. The CDR3 contains 15 residues. Germline V CDR1 and CDR2: LGHNA, YNFKEQ. The CDR3 coding sequence is TGTGCCAGCAGCCAAGGTCCCGGTAGCACAGATACGCAGTATTTT. It is translated as CASSQGPGSTDTQYF.

The rearrangement joins TRBV5-6 to TRBJ2-1; the D gene could be TRBD1 or TRBD2 (6 bases each). Germline CDR1 SGHDT, CDR2 YYEEEE. This CDR3 contains 13 residues. Trimming cost V 6 bases and J 6 bases, with 13 bases left between them. The CDR3 DNA reads as TGTGCCAGCACCACCGGGGGCGGCAATGAGCAGTTCTTC. Translation: CASTTGGGNEQFF.

The chain combines TRBV9 with TRBJ2-7; 7 bases align to TRBD1. The CDR3 consists of 16 residues. Germline V gives CDR1 SGDLS, CDR2 YYNGEE. Germline trimming cut 3 bases from V and 3 bases from J; bases unmatched to any gene: 12. CDR3: CASSARQGSTYYEQYF. Here the CDR3 DNA reads TGTGCCAGCAGCGCTAGACAGGGATCAACCTACTACGAGCAGTACTTC. The whole variable domain, remainder taken from reference TRBV9 and TRBJ2-7, is DSGVTQTPKHLITATGQRVTLRCSPRSGDLSVYWYQQSLDQGLQFLIQYYNGEERAKGNILERFSAQQFPDLHSELNLSSLELGDSALYFCASSARQGSTYYEQYFGPGTRLTVT.

The gene calls are TRBV7-8 and TRBJ2-5; D is perhaps TRBD1 or TRBD2 (5 bases each). Per the germline V gene, CDR1 is SGHVS and CDR2 is FQNEAQ. This CDR3 is built from 12 residues. Between the trimmed V and J ends, which lost 2 bases and 5 bases, there was a span of 6 bases. CDR3 in amino acids: CASSLRGETQYF. CDR3 sequence (DNA): TGTGCCAGCAGCTTACGGGGCGAGACCCAGTACTTC.

V and J are TRBV5-1 and TRBJ2-1; 9 nucleotides agree with TRBD2. The ends lost 0 bases at V and 5 bases at J; junction bases unmatched: 6. The CDR3 covers 16 residues. Germline V gene data show CDR1 as SGHRS and CDR2 as YFSETQ. CDR3 in amino acids: CASSLEAGGPNNEQFF. CDR3 nucleotides: TGCGCCAGCAGCTTGGAGGCGGGAGGGCCGAACAATGAGCAGTTCTTC.

This chain connects TRBV4-1 to TRBJ2-5; 13 nucleotides line up with TRBD2. The CDR3 is 21 residues long. Germline-derived CDR1 and CDR2 are MGHRA and YSYEKL. Germline trimming cut 1 base from V and 0 bases from J; bases unmatched to any gene: 14. The CDR3 bases are TGCGCCAGCAGCCAAGTAGGGATGGAAGGACTAGCGGGAGTGTACCAAGAGACCCAGTACTTC. This gives the protein CASSQVGMEGLAGVYQETQYF.

The V and J genes are TRBV25-1 and TRBJ2-1, with 7 bases identical to TRBD1. Germline CDR1 reads MGHDK; CDR2 reads SYGVNS. CDR3 length equals 12 residues. V gave up 6 bases and J gave up 14 bases; unmatched junction bases: 10. The CDR3 loop reads CASSLGLQGEFF. As DNA, the CDR3 is TGTGCCAGCAGCCTGGGGCTCCAGGGGGAGTTCTTC.

V usage is TRBV7-9 and J usage is TRBJ1-5, with 10 nucleotides matching TRBD1. The CDR3 covers 13 residues. Germline CDR1 SEHNR, CDR2 FQNEAQ (reference sequence). The V gene end was trimmed by 11 bases and the J gene end by 2 bases; junction bases not matched to a gene: 3. In nucleotides, the CDR3 is TGTGCCGGGACAGGGGTAGGCAATCAGCCCCAGCATTTT. It specifies CAGTGVGNQPQHF. Using reference TRBV7-9 and TRBJ1-5 for the parts outside the CDR3, the full variable domain is DTGVSQNPRHKITKRGQNVTFRCDPISEHNRLYWYRQTLGQGPEFLTYFQNEAQLEKSRLLSDRFSAERPKGSFSTLEIQRTEQGDSAMYLCAGTGVGNQPQHFGDGTRLSIL.

CDR3 nucleotides: TGTGCCAGCAGCTTCGGCGGGAGCTATGAGCAGTTCTTC. This translates into CASSFGGSYEQFF. The chain couples TRBV5-6 to TRBJ2-1, with TRBD2 identical over 7 bases. The CDR3 length is 13 residues. CDR1 is SGHDT and CDR2 is YYEEEE in the germline V gene. V was pared by 2 bases and J by 8 bases, with 4 bases of the junction left unmatched.